This TCR beta chain was found in a study of PD-L1 blockade in urothelial cancer. Across the whole study: Male sex and bladder-origin urothelial cancer were recorded for about 85% of the roughly 30 patients. General study points: Tumor-associated blood clones were expanded more by durable-benefit patients at 3 weeks.

Regarding time point: pretreatment peripheral blood. The table came from immunoSEQ multiplex PCR; TCRdb's copy has only in-frame clones and leaves some out. This repertoire shows roughly 52,000 clones, over 65% found once; its top ten account for 1% to 1.5%. Germline V gives CDR1 MGHRA, CDR2 YSYEKL. V lost 1 base, J lost 2 bases, and 18 bases lay in between. The CDR3 consists of 18 residues. In regard to this clone: Antigen unknown.

This chain joins TRBV4-1 and TRBJ2-1; D may be TRBD1 (8 bases). This TCR was recovered from a man aged 50 to 60 with urothelial cancer. Specimen: PBMCs, collected around atezolizumab (anti-PD-L1) treatment. CDR3 loop: CASSQGPTGGEPYNEQFF. CDR3 sequence (DNA): TGCGCCAGCAGCCAAGGACCAACAGGGGGGGAACCCTACAATGAGCAGTTCTTC.